The 23 T cell receptor beta chains given below trace back to one sample, sequenced in a study of T cell changes during pregnancy in multiple sclerosis. Generated by immunoSEQ multiplex PCR, the TCRdb table keeps only in-frame clones and is missing some. Of about 30,000 clones in the sample, 85% to 95% were seen once. Sequencing used CD8+ T cells from peripheral blood mononuclear cells, obtained before pregnancy. The receptors here all came from a female donor with multiple sclerosis, enrolled in a pregnancy study.

V and J are TRBV5-5 and TRBJ1-1; 8 nucleotides agree with TRBD1. V was clipped by 3 bases and J by 3 bases; unmatched bases: 10. Per the germline V gene, CDR1 is SGHKS and CDR2 is YYEKEE (reference sequence). CDR3 size: 16 residues. The CDR3 nucleotides are TGTGCCAGCAGCTCCGAAGTCAGGGGGCTGGACACTGAAGCTTTCTTT. Translated, it gives CASSSEVRGLDTEAFF.

The chain recombines TRBV4-3 with TRBJ2-3; D is perhaps TRBD1 (5 bases). Germline-derived CDR1 and CDR2 are LGHNA and YSLEER. The V end lost 0 bases, the J end lost 4 bases, and 17 bases lay between the germline ends. The CDR3 totals 17 residues. CDR3 residues: CASSQEGPLSSPDTQYF. For the CDR3, the DNA is TGCGCCAGCAGCCAAGAGGGGCCCTTGTCGTCCCCAGATACGCAGTATTTT.

The chain employs TRBV6-1 and TRBJ2-1; weak D call: TRBD2 (5 bases). The V and J ends lost 3 bases and 13 bases respectively, with 25 bases between them. Germline lookup yields CDR1 MNHNS and CDR2 SASEGT. This CDR3 has 16 amino acids. In DNA form, the CDR3 reads TGTGCCAGCAGTGAGGGAGACTATCGTTCATCTTCGTTACAGTTCTTC. This sequence encodes CASSEGDYRSSSLQFF.

The genes are TRBV4-1 and TRBJ2-1; 7 positions agree with TRBD2. J was trimmed by 13 bases and V by 0 bases; bases with no gene match: 6. Germline V gene lookup returns CDR1 MGHRA and CDR2 YSYEKL. This CDR3 has 13 amino acids. The DNA of the CDR3 is TGCGCCAGCAGCCAAGAGGGACGGGAGGAACAGTTCTTC. As protein: CASSQEGREEQFF.

The CDR3 bases are TGCGCCAGCAGCTCGGGGACAGCGGGCGGGGAGACCCAGTACTTC. Encoded protein: CASSSGTAGGETQYF. This sequence joins TRBV4-3 and TRBJ2-5; perhaps TRBD1 as D (7 bases). This CDR3 has 15 residues. Germline CDR1 is LGHNA and CDR2 is YSLEER. V lost 5 bases and J lost 5, with 18 bases in between.

This clone occurred once. V is TRBV6-5 and J is TRBJ1-2; a weak D match, TRBD1 (6 bases). The CDR3 contains 16 residues. CDR1 and CDR2 (germline): MNHEY, SVGAGI. V lost 2 bases, J lost 6 bases, and 19 bases lay in between. CDR3 sequence (DNA): TGTGCCAGCAGTTACACGGCTTTCGGCAGGGGCCATGGCTACACCTTC. Protein sequence: CASSYTAFGRGHGYTF.

The J gene is TRBJ1-5, the V gene TRBV19; D not resolved. Germline lookup yields CDR1 LNHDA and CDR2 SQIVND (reference sequence). This CDR3 spans 13 amino acids. Trimming left V 7 bases short and J 9 bases short, with 16 bases between. In nucleotides, the CDR3 is TGTGCCAGTACTACCGGGTTTAGCCTGCCCCAGCATTTT. Amino acids: CASTTGFSLPQHF.

This clone was seen a single time. The chain carries TRBV25-1 and TRBJ2-1, with TRBD2 matching over 7 bases. CDR3 size: 15 residues. The germline gives CDR1 MGHDK, CDR2 SYGVNS. Germline trimming cut 6 bases from V and 1 base from J; bases unmatched to any gene: 6. The chain's CDR3 is CASSIGRPSYNEQFF. CDR3 coding DNA: TGTGCCAGCAGCATCGGGAGGCCTTCCTACAATGAGCAGTTCTTC.

The chain uses TRBV29-1 and TRBJ1-1; tentatively, D is TRBD1 (5 bases). Per the germline V gene, CDR1 is SQVTM and CDR2 is ANQGSEA. Trimming removed 7 bases from V and 4 bases from J, with 16 bases in between. CDR3 size: 13 residues. CDR3 DNA: TGCAGCGGTGAGGGTCAGGGAAGCACTGAAGCTTTCTTT. Amino acids: CSGEGQGSTEAFF.

This rearrangement joins TRBV29-1 to TRBJ2-6; no firm D call. The V and J ends lost 5 bases and 1 base respectively, with 9 bases between them. This CDR3 has 14 amino acids. The germline gives CDR1 SQVTM, CDR2 ANQGSEA. The CDR3 bases are TGCAGCGTTCTCGGGTGGTCTGGGGCCAACGTCCTGACTTTC. Translation gives CSVLGWSGANVLTF.

The CDR3 DNA is TGTGCCATCAGTGCGGACAGGGGGAACACTGAAGCTTTCTTT. Its protein is CAISADRGNTEAFF. The rearrangement uses TRBV10-3 and TRBJ1-1; 9 bases line up with TRBD1. V gave up 4 bases and J gave up 1 base; unmatched junction bases: 1. CDR1 is ENHRY and CDR2 is SYGVKD in the germline V gene. There are 14 residues in the CDR3.

J is TRBJ2-4 and V is TRBV20-1, with 8 bases that match TRBD2. This CDR3 spans 10 amino acids. Trimming cost V 4 bases and J 14 bases; bases outside gene matches: 4. CDR1 is DFQATT and CDR2 is SNEGSKA in the germline V gene (reference sequence). In DNA, the CDR3 is TGCAGTGCTACCTTGGGACTAGAGTACTTC. Protein: CSATLGLEYF.

J is TRBJ2-7 and V is TRBV27, with D possibly being TRBD1 (6 bases). V was trimmed by 5 bases and J by 2 bases, leaving 13 bases between them. CDR1 and CDR2 (germline): MNHEY, SMNVEV (reference sequence). The CDR3 has 14 amino acids. The CDR3 here is CASSGDRSPYEQYF. For the CDR3, the DNA is TGTGCCAGCAGTGGAGACAGGAGCCCCTACGAGCAGTACTTC.

This rearrangement joins TRBV4-3 to TRBJ2-3; possible D gene TRBD2, 5 bases. Trimming removed 1 base at V and 1 base at J, with 12 bases between. The CDR3 runs 16 residues. Germline lookup yields CDR1 LGHNA and CDR2 YSLEER. The CDR3 nucleotides are TGCGCCAGCAGCCAAGGGAAAGGTAGCGGCACAGATACGCAGTATTTT. This translates into CASSQGKGSGTDTQYF.

The CDR3 bases are TGTGCCACCAGCAGAGGGGAGGCTTACGAGCAGTACTTC. This translates into CATSRGEAYEQYF. V is TRBV15 and J is TRBJ2-7; D is possibly TRBD2 (6 bases). From germline, CDR1 is LNHNV and CDR2 YYDKDF (reference sequence). This CDR3 comprises 13 residues. Trimming shortened V by 1 base and J by 4 bases, and 8 bases separated the two germline ends.

The J gene is TRBJ2-7, the V gene TRBV4-1; D remains ambiguous. Germline-derived CDR1 and CDR2 are MGHRA and YSYEKL. The CDR3 is 15 amino acids. Trimming took off 0 bases at V and 2 bases at J, with 11 bases between the two ends. The CDR3 DNA follows: TGCGCCAGCAGCCAAGACGCGGCAGTCCCCTACGAGCAGTACTTC. Protein product: CASSQDAAVPYEQYF.

The gene calls are TRBV15 and TRBJ2-3; weak D call: TRBD2 (5 bases). CDR1 is LNHNV and CDR2 is YYDKDF in the germline V gene (reference sequence). This CDR3 has 15 residues. With 3 bases removed from V and 2 bases from J, the gap between germline ends came to 12 bases. CDR3 DNA: TGTGCCACCAGCAGGGCTGCCGGGATCACAGATACGCAGTATTTT. Translating gives CATSRAAGITDTQYF.

Concerning this clone itself: At one boundary the junction diverges from the germline segment, which might be a read error. The chain has TRBV7-7 and TRBJ2-1; TRBD2 matches 8 bases. Looked up from germline, CDR1 is SSHAT and CDR2 is FNYEAQ (reference sequence). The CDR3 has 15 residues. The CDR3 nucleotides are TGTGCTAGCAGCTTAGATAGCGGGGCCTACAATGAGCAGTTCTTC. It codes for CASSLDSGAYNEQFF.

The V call is TRBV5-4, the J call TRBJ2-3, with TRBD2 matching 12 bases. Germline V CDR1 and CDR2: SGHNT, YYREEE (reference sequence). This CDR3 is 14 amino acids long. Unmatched junction bases numbered 1, after V lost 4 bases and J lost 4 bases. The DNA of the CDR3 is TGTGCCAGCAGCCCTAGCGGGAGGGCAGATACGCAGTATTTT. Translation gives CASSPSGRADTQYF.

In this sample, this clone is medium-sized. The junction departs from germline at one end; a sequencing error may be responsible. The chain uses TRBV6-4 and TRBJ2-3, with a possible D match to TRBD2 (6 bases). This CDR3 has 14 amino acids. Looked up from germline, CDR1 is MRHNA and CDR2 is SNTAGT. The CDR3 loop reads CASSGGTSTDTQYF. CDR3 coding DNA: TGTGCCAGCAGCGGTGGAACTAGCACCGATACGCAGTATTTT.

The DNA of the CDR3 is TGTGCCAGCAGCTCCCAGGGCAGTATCACTGAAGCTTTCTTT. Translation gives CASSSQGSITEAFF. The rearrangement links TRBV7-9 to TRBJ1-1; possible D gene TRBD1, 5 bases. Trimming pared 4 bases from V and 4 bases from J, leaving 13 bases between. In germline, CDR1 is SEHNR, CDR2 FQNEAQ (reference sequence). The CDR3 extends over 14 amino acids.

The chain uses TRBV29-1 and TRBJ2-1; TRBD1 matches at 7 bases. The V segment lost 6 bases and the J segment 0 bases; nucleotides outside the gene matches: 11. Germline assignment: CDR1 SQVTM and CDR2 ANQGSEA. This CDR3 has 16 residues. The CDR3 is CSVVRTGDSSYNEQFF. The CDR3 nucleotides read TGCAGCGTCGTTAGGACAGGTGATAGCTCCTACAATGAGCAGTTCTTC.

V and J are TRBV30 and TRBJ2-1; D may be TRBD2 (5 bases). The V gene's germline CDR1 is GTSNPN and CDR2 SVGIG (reference sequence). V dropped 2 bases and J dropped 3 bases, with 8 bases sitting between them. The CDR3 consists of 13 residues. CDR3 region: CAWSTGNYNEQFF. CDR3 DNA: TGTGCCTGGAGTACCGGGAACTACAATGAGCAGTTCTTC.